Below are 30 T cell receptor beta chains sequenced from a single sample in a study of T cell responses to AZD1222 COVID-19 vaccine. Here immunoSEQ multiplex PCR was the method, and the copy in TCRdb shows in-frame clones only, minus some. The sample shows 150,000 or so clones, about 92% of them seen only once. The input for sequencing was peripheral blood, taken 28 days after the second AZD1222 dose. The receptor source for this set is an adult who received the AZD1222 COVID-19 vaccine.

This clone has a single count. The chain combines TRBV5-1 with TRBJ1-1; the D gene is possibly TRBD1 (5 bases). The germline V and J ends were trimmed by 0 bases and 2 bases, with 14 bases remaining between them. The CDR3 runs to 16 residues. Germline values: CDR1 SGHRS, CDR2 YFSETQ. Here the CDR3 DNA reads TGCGCCAGCAGCTTGGCGGGACGGCTAGAAAACACTGAAGCTTTCTTT. Protein product: CASSLAGRLENTEAFF.

The chain carries TRBV6-5 and TRBJ2-7, with a weak D call TRBD1 (6 bases). V dropped 5 bases and J dropped 3 bases, with 14 bases sitting between them. The V gene's germline CDR1 is MNHEY and CDR2 SVGAGI. The CDR3 has 14 amino acids. CDR3 residues: CASSTVDRFYEQYF. The CDR3 DNA sequence: TGTGCCAGCAGTACTGTGGACAGATTCTACGAGCAGTACTTC.

The V and J genes are TRBV27 and TRBJ1-2; TRBD1 matches at 7 bases. The CDR3 totals 14 residues. Per germline, CDR1 MNHEY and CDR2 SMNVEV (reference sequence). Trimming cost V 4 bases and J 4 bases; bases outside gene matches: 6. CDR3 sequence reads: CASSSSGTAYGYTF. CDR3 sequence (DNA): TGTGCCAGCAGTTCCTCCGGGACAGCCTATGGCTACACCTTC.

The V call is TRBV4-2, the J call TRBJ1-5; D gene unclear. CDR1 is LGHNA, CDR2 YNFKEQ, per germline. Between the trimmed V and J ends, which lost 1 base and 1 base, there was a span of 8 bases. The CDR3 length is 15 residues. DNA for the CDR3: TGTGCCAGCAGCCAAGGGACCGACAGCAATCAGCCCCAGCATTTT. This sequence encodes CASSQGTDSNQPQHF.

The CDR3 nucleotides read TGTGCCAGCAGCCAAGCCAGGGCGGGCGAGACCCAGTACTTC. Its protein is CASSQARAGETQYF. This chain links TRBV3-1 (or the pseudogene TRBV3-2) with TRBJ2-5; D could derive from TRBD1 or TRBD2 (5 bases each). CDR1 LGHDT and CDR2 YNNKEL come from the germline V gene (reference sequence). The CDR3 covers 14 residues. V lost 1 base and J 5 bases, leaving 11 bases between the germline ends.

The DNA for the CDR3 is TGTGCCAGCAGTGACAGATACACCGGGGAGCTGTTTTTT. It is translated as CASSDRYTGELFF. This chain links TRBV6-4 with TRBJ2-2, with D unclear. The CDR3 is made up of 13 amino acids. The V gene's germline CDR1 is MRHNA and CDR2 SNTAGT. V lost 2 bases and J 3 bases, leaving 4 bases between the germline ends.

The V call is TRBV5-4, the J call TRBJ2-7, with TRBD2 matching over 7 bases. The V and J ends lost 0 bases and 5 bases, in that order; junction bases with no gene match: 8. Germline lookup yields CDR1 SGHNT and CDR2 YYREEE (reference sequence). The CDR3 loop spans 15 amino acids. The CDR3 spells CASSLAVAGPNEQYF. CDR3 nucleotides: TGTGCCAGCAGCTTGGCCGTAGCGGGTCCCAACGAGCAGTACTTC.

The rearrangement joins TRBV18 to TRBJ1-1, with TRBD1 as a possible D gene (6 bases). V was trimmed by 4 bases and J by 2 bases, leaving 17 bases between them. The CDR3 has 16 amino acids. CDR1 KGHSH and CDR2 LQKENI come from the germline V gene. The CDR3 nucleotides read TGTGCCAGCTCACTAAGGGATCTGGGGGCAAACACTGAAGCTTTCTTT. This encodes CASSLRDLGANTEAFF.

The genes are TRBV7-8 and TRBJ2-5, with D possibly matching TRBD2 (5 bases). Per germline, CDR1 SGHVS and CDR2 FQNEAQ. The CDR3 covers 14 residues. V was cut by 8 bases and J by 5 bases, with 18 bases left in between. The CDR3 reads CASQDYKSLETQYF. CDR3 in DNA: TGTGCCAGCCAAGACTATAAATCCCTGGAGACCCAGTACTTC.

The V and J genes are TRBV6-5 and TRBJ1-5, with D perhaps matching TRBD1 (5 bases). Trimming stripped 7 bases from V and 1 base from J, with 14 bases between. Germline CDR1 and CDR2: MNHEY and SVGAGI. The CDR3 is 15 amino acids. The CDR3 DNA is TGTGCCAGCACCAAGGACTGGGGCAGCAATCAGCCCCAGCATTTT. Residues: CASTKDWGSNQPQHF.

This chain links TRBV16 with TRBJ1-1; no firm D call. Germline CDR1 KGHSY, CDR2 FQNENV. V dropped 0 bases and J dropped 10 bases, with 9 bases sitting between them. The CDR3 is made up of 12 amino acids. The CDR3: CASSQSENGAFF. The CDR3 coding sequence is TGTGCCAGCAGCCAATCGGAGAACGGAGCTTTCTTT.

The V gene is TRBV5-1, the J gene TRBJ2-7, with D unresolved. Germline V gene sequence: CDR1 SGHRS, CDR2 YFSETQ. The CDR3 covers 17 residues. Trimming cost V 1 base and J 0 bases, with 17 bases left between them. The DNA for the CDR3 is TGCGCCAGCAGCTTGATGGTTAGAACTCATACCTCCTACGAGCAGTACTTC. Amino acid sequence: CASSLMVRTHTSYEQYF. The whole variable domain, remainder taken from reference TRBV5-1 and TRBJ2-7, is KAGVTQTPRYLIKTRGQQVTLSCSPISGHRSVSWYQQTPGQGLQFLFEYFSETQRNKGNFPGRFSGRQFSNSRSEMNVSTLELGDSALYLCASSLMVRTHTSYEQYFGPGTRLTVT.

CDR3 DNA: TGTGCCAGCGGGGGCAGCTCCTATGGCTACACCTTC. Translation: CASGGSSYGYTF. The J gene is TRBJ1-2, the V gene TRBV6-5; a weak D match, TRBD1 (6 bases). Germline assignment: CDR1 MNHEY and CDR2 SVGAGI. This CDR3 is 12 amino acids long. V gave up 8 bases and J gave up 4 bases, with 11 bases separating them.

The V and J genes are TRBV6-5 and TRBJ1-1; TRBD1 matches at 8 bases. Germline V gene lookup returns CDR1 MNHEY and CDR2 SVGAGI. V lost 4 bases to trimming and J lost 5 bases; unmatched junction nucleotides: 9. The CDR3 has 15 amino acids. DNA of the CDR3: TGTGCCAGCAGTTCCCGGCAGGGGGCCGTAACTGAAGCTTTCTTT. The encoded protein is CASSSRQGAVTEAFF.

The rearrangement joins TRBV19 to TRBJ1-5; the D is unclear. V lost 2 bases to trimming and J lost 4 bases, with 12 bases between them. The CDR3 length is 15 residues. Germline-derived CDR1 and CDR2 are LNHDA and SQIVND (reference sequence). The CDR3 region has the DNA TGTGCCAGTAGTATAAGTCCCACAGCAAATCAGCCCCAGCATTTT. It encodes CASSISPTANQPQHF.

The V gene is TRBV15, the J gene TRBJ1-1; D remains ambiguous. The CDR3 consists of 18 residues. Looked up from germline, CDR1 is LNHNV and CDR2 is YYDKDF (reference sequence). V lost 5 bases and J 3 bases, leaving 25 bases between the germline ends. CDR3 bases: TGTGCCACCAGCGGCCACTACGGGAATCTTTCTGATTACACTGAAGCTTTCTTT. Residues: CATSGHYGNLSDYTEAFF. Drawing the rest from reference TRBV15 and TRBJ1-1, the complete variable domain is DAMVIQNPRYQVTQFGKPVTLSCSQTLNHNVMYWYQQKSSQAPKLLFHYYDKDFNNEADTPDNFQSRRPNTSFCFLDIRSPGLGDTAMYLCATSGHYGNLSDYTEAFFGQGTRLTVV.

The chain recombines TRBV5-1 with TRBJ1-4; D not resolved. The CDR3 runs 14 residues. Germline CDR1 SGHRS, CDR2 YFSETQ. Trimming took 1 base from V and 0 from J, leaving 4 bases between them. The CDR3 nucleotides are TGCGCCAGCAGCTTGACAACAACTAATGAAAAACTGTTTTTT. This gives the protein CASSLTTTNEKLFF.

This clone was observed a few times. Other DNA sequences of this sample code for an identical CDR3. V usage is TRBV5-1 and J usage is TRBJ1-1; a weak D match, TRBD1 (5 bases). Per germline, CDR1 SGHRS and CDR2 YFSETQ. The V gene lost 1 base and the J gene lost 1 base, with 8 bases spanning the gap. The CDR3 sequence is 14 residues long. The CDR3 protein is CASSLWGENTEAFF. The CDR3, as DNA: TGCGCCAGCAGCTTGTGGGGGGAGAACACTGAAGCTTTCTTT.

The chain has TRBV30 and TRBJ2-1, with TRBD2 matching 8 bases. The CDR3 is 15 residues long. Germline CDR1 is GTSNPN and CDR2 is SVGIG (reference sequence). Germline trimming cut 1 base from V and 0 bases from J; bases unmatched to any gene: 2. This chain's CDR3 is CAWSGSGSSYNEQFF. In DNA form, the CDR3 reads TGTGCCTGGAGTGGAAGCGGGAGCTCCTACAATGAGCAGTTCTTC.

CDR3 loop: CASSALGGNTIYF. The CDR3 nucleotides read TGTGCCAGCAGCGCCCTAGGAGGAAACACCATATATTTT. This rearrangement joins TRBV7-9 to TRBJ1-3; D gene unclear. CDR3 size: 13 residues. Trimming took off 5 bases at V and 4 bases at J, with 9 bases between the two ends. CDR1 is SEHNR and CDR2 is FQNEAQ in the germline V gene (reference sequence).

This CDR3 is CASRQGQGGAFF. CDR3 DNA sequence: TGTGCCAGCAGACAAGGACAGGGGGGAGCTTTCTTT. This sequence joins TRBV6-5 and TRBJ1-1; 10 nucleotides align to TRBD1. With 6 bases clipped from V and 10 bases from J, the junction kept 5 bases outside the gene matches. Germline V gene data show CDR1 as MNHEY and CDR2 as SVGAGI. CDR3 length equals 12 residues.

The CDR3 loop is CASLSEDSESNYGYTF. Written as DNA, the CDR3 is TGTGCCAGCCTATCCGAGGACAGCGAATCTAACTATGGCTACACCTTC. This chain uses TRBV5-3 with TRBJ1-2; the D gene is possibly TRBD1 (6 bases). TRBV5-3 is assigned to the ORF class and has an uncertain function. Trimming stripped 8 bases from V and 0 bases from J, with 20 bases between. The CDR3 has 16 amino acids.

This chain connects TRBV28 to TRBJ2-7; D remains ambiguous. The CDR3 runs to 14 residues. The V gene's germline CDR1 is MDHEN and CDR2 SYDVKM. Trimming shortened V by 5 bases and J by 1 base, and 12 bases separated the two germline ends. This chain's CDR3 is CASSPSSPSYEQYF. The DNA for the CDR3 is TGTGCCAGCAGTCCATCATCGCCGTCCTACGAGCAGTACTTC.

This clone was counted only a few times. The J gene is TRBJ2-7, the V gene TRBV1. TRBV1 is termed a pseudogene. The CDR3 is 18 residues long. CDR3 in amino acids: CTSSQDPPYVRNSYEQYF. The CDR3 DNA is TGCACCAGCAGCCAAGATCCCCCGTATGTGAGGAACAGCTACGAGCAGTACTTC.

This chain links TRBV18 with TRBJ1-4; D not certain. The CDR3 loop spans 14 amino acids. The V gene's germline CDR1 is KGHSH and CDR2 LQKENI. V gave up 3 bases and J gave up 7 bases, with 12 bases separating them. In DNA, the CDR3 is TGTGCCAGCTCACCCTCGGGCCCTAGTGAAAAACTGTTTTTT. Translated: CASSPSGPSEKLFF.

The chain links TRBV5-4 to TRBJ2-2; TRBD2 might be the D (6 bases). V dropped 4 bases and J dropped 0 bases, with 13 bases sitting between them. The germline V gene has CDR1 SGHNT and CDR2 YYREEE (reference sequence). The CDR3 sequence is 16 residues long. CDR3 amino acids: CASSPRDSANTGELFF. CDR3 DNA: TGTGCCAGCAGCCCCCGGGACTCCGCGAACACCGGGGAGCTGTTTTTT.

The rearrangement links TRBV15 to TRBJ1-6, with TRBD1 matching over 9 bases. The V and J ends lost 1 base and 6 bases, in that order; junction bases with no gene match: 7. The CDR3 length is 17 residues. The germline V gene encodes CDR1 LNHNV and CDR2 YYDKDF (reference sequence). The CDR3 is CATSRGTWDRANSPLHF. The CDR3, as DNA: TGTGCCACCAGCAGAGGGACTTGGGACAGGGCTAATTCACCCCTCCACTTT.

V usage is TRBV10-2 and J usage is TRBJ1-2; D is possibly TRBD1 (5 bases). The CDR3 runs to 17 residues. Germline-derived CDR1 and CDR2 are WSHSY and SAAADI. The V end was cut by 3 bases, the J end by 3 bases, with 20 bases between. CDR3 residues: CASSDYTGGALHYGYTF. CDR3 nucleotides: TGCGCCAGCAGTGATTACACAGGCGGGGCCCTACACTATGGCTACACCTTC.

This chain joins TRBV5-1 and TRBJ2-7; 13 bases are a match to TRBD2. Germline trimming cut 4 bases from V and 3 bases from J; bases unmatched to any gene: 4. This CDR3 is built from 15 residues. Germline CDR1 is SGHRS and CDR2 is YFSETQ. The CDR3 bases are TGCGCCAGCAGCCCAGGACTAGCGGGAGACTACGAGCAGTACTTC. Translated: CASSPGLAGDYEQYF.

This chain joins TRBV5-1 and TRBJ1-1, with D possibly TRBD1 on 5 matching bases. Germline V gene lookup returns CDR1 SGHRS and CDR2 YFSETQ. V dropped 4 bases and J dropped 0 bases, with 16 bases sitting between them. This CDR3 is built from 16 residues. DNA of the CDR3: TGCGCCAGCAGCCTGGGGGTGTCCCGCATGAACACTGAAGCTTTCTTT. Translating gives CASSLGVSRMNTEAFF.